This is a list of T cell receptor beta chains from one sample in a study of T cells in Graves' hyperthyroidism and ophthalmopathy. MiXCR, run by TCRdb on the multiplex PCR reads, gives a single entry per CDR3 protein. The sample lists a few hundred thousand distinct CDR3 sequences, 15% to 18% seen once, with 28% in the top ten. Source material: blood. Source of these receptors: a woman between 18 and 30 years old with Graves' hyperthyroidism that later progressed to Graves' ophthalmopathy. CDR3s include the opening cysteine and the closing phenylalanine or tryptophan. The D gene is left open where the match is weak. A clone size is listed for some rows: how often the clone was seen (once, few, many), or a class if it is expanded.

TRBV6-2/TRBV6-3	TRBJ2-5	TRBD2	.	CASSGGLAGRGSQYF	TGTGCCAGCAGCGGAGGACTAGCGGGAAGGGGGTCCCAGTACTTC
TRBV4-1	TRBJ2-7	TRBD2	few	CASSPLGTGGPNEQYF	TGCGCCAGCAGCCCCCTAGGGACGGGAGGGCCCAACGAGCAGTACTTC
TRBV5-8	TRBJ2-1	.	few	CASSQDSNPSYNEQFF	TGTGCCAGCAGCCAAGATTCAAATCCCTCCTACAATGAGCAGTTCTTC
TRBV12-3/TRBV12-4	TRBJ2-7	.	many	CASSSSRNSGRGQYF	TGTGCCAGCAGTAGCAGTCGTAATAGCGGCCGGGGGCAGTACTTC
TRBV20-1	TRBJ2-7	TRBD2	.	CSARGTSGRKFDEQYF	TGCAGTGCTAGAGGCACTAGCGGGAGAAAGTTCGACGAGCAGTACTTC
TRBV6-5	TRBJ2-2	.	.	CASSHSRSGAGELFF	TGTGCCAGCAGCCATTCGAGGTCGGGGGCCGGGGAGCTGTTTTTT
TRBV20-1	TRBJ2-1	TRBD2	.	CSATTSGSFNEQFF	TGCAGTGCCACCACTAGCGGGAGTTTCAATGAGCAGTTCTTC
TRBV20-1	TRBJ2-7	.	many	CSAREGSGHYEQYF	TGCAGTGCTAGAGAAGGTAGCGGCCACTACGAGCAGTACTTC
TRBV12-3/TRBV12-4	TRBJ2-7	TRBD1	many	CASKRQGHEQYF	TGTGCCAGCAAGAGACAGGGCCACGAGCAGTACTTC
TRBV20-1	TRBJ1-5	TRBD1	many	CSAPKGARNQPQHF	TGCAGTGCTCCCAAGGGGGCTAGGAATCAGCCCCAGCATTTT
TRBV5-5	TRBJ2-1	.	few	CASSPGNDQFF	TGTGCCAGCAGTCCGGGCAATGATCAGTTCTTC
TRBV20-1	TRBJ2-1	.	many	CSARESVLGNNEQFF	TGCAGTGCTAGAGAATCTGTGTTGGGGAACAATGAGCAGTTCTTC
TRBV28	TRBJ2-7	.	many	CASRTVVKPYEQYF	TGTGCCAGCAGAACGGTCGTTAAACCCTACGAGCAGTACTTC
TRBV18	TRBJ2-1	.	many	CASWQGVNEQFF	TGTGCCAGCTGGCAGGGTGTCAATGAGCAGTTCTTC
TRBV7-9	TRBJ2-1	.	few	CASSTRQDGATLDEQFF	TGTGCCAGCAGCACAAGACAGGACGGCGCGACGTTGGATGAGCAGTTCTTC
TRBV11-3	TRBJ2-1	.	many	CASGQNYNEQFF	TGTGCCAGCGGACAGAACTACAATGAGCAGTTCTTC
TRBV5-1	TRBJ2-2	TRBD1	.	CASSPAGGPRTGELFF	TGCGCCAGCAGCCCGGCAGGGGGCCCACGGACCGGGGAGCTGTTTTTT
TRBV5-1	TRBJ2-1	TRBD1	.	CASRPGTDGNEQLF	TGCGCCAGCAGACCCGGGACAGATGGGAATGAGCAGCTCTTC
TRBV27	TRBJ1-3	.	.	CASSLSSSGNTIYF	TGTGCCAGCAGTTTATCCAGCTCTGGAAACACCATATATTTT
TRBV20-1	TRBJ2-1	TRBD2	few	CSARGPSGSGYNEQFF	TGCAGTGCTAGAGGGCCTAGCGGGAGTGGGTACAATGAGCAGTTCTTC
TRBV6-2/TRBV6-3	TRBJ2-1	TRBD2	few	CASSYSIYGGGYNEQFF	TGTGCCAGCAGTTACTCGATATATGGCGGGGGTTACAATGAGCAGTTCTTC
TRBV4-1	TRBJ2-1	TRBD2	few	CASSQEASGSPYNEQFF	TGCGCCAGCAGCCAAGAAGCTAGCGGGAGCCCCTACAATGAGCAGTTCTTC
TRBV28	TRBJ1-1	.	many	CASRSYRVAGTEAFF	TGTGCCAGCAGATCCTACAGGGTGGCGGGCACTGAAGCTTTCTTT
TRBV24-1	TRBJ2-7	TRBD1	few	CATSEVGTGSSYEQYF	TGTGCCACCAGTGAGGTAGGGACAGGGAGCTCCTACGAGCAGTACTTC
TRBV15	TRBJ2-5	TRBD1	many	CATSRGGDRDQETQYF	TGTGCCACCAGCAGAGGAGGTGACAGGGACCAAGAGACCCAGTACTTC
TRBV27	TRBJ2-3	TRBD1	.	CASSLGTGPTDTQYF	TGTGCCAGCAGTTTAGGGACAGGCCCCACAGATACGCAGTATTTT
TRBV30	TRBJ2-6	.	.	CAWTGAGANVLTF	TGTGCCTGGACAGGGGCCGGGGCCAACGTCCTGACTTTC
TRBV28	TRBJ2-5	TRBD2	.	CASSSPSSGQETQYF	TGTGCCAGCAGTTCCCCGTCTAGCGGACAAGAGACCCAGTACTTC
TRBV12-3/TRBV12-4	TRBJ2-7	.	many	CASSLNAIEQYF	TGTGCCAGCAGTTTAAACGCCATCGAGCAGTACTTC
TRBV29-1	TRBJ2-2	.	.	CSVELGDRGTGELFF	TGCAGCGTTGAATTGGGGGATAGGGGCACCGGGGAGCTGTTTTTT
TRBV20-1	TRBJ2-7	TRBD2	few	CSAPGSSGTSYEQYF	TGCAGTGCGCCAGGCTCCTCCGGGACTAGCTACGAGCAGTACTTC
TRBV11-2	TRBJ2-5	.	many	CASSLYPQETQYF	TGTGCCAGCAGCTTATACCCCCAAGAGACCCAGTACTTC
TRBV19	TRBJ1-5	.	few	CASSIETFPTSNQPQHF	TGTGCCAGTAGTATTGAGACATTCCCCACGAGCAATCAGCCCCAGCATTTT
TRBV11-2	TRBJ2-7	.	many	CASSSPRQGGEQYF	TGTGCCAGCAGCTCTCCGAGACAGGGAGGCGAGCAGTACTTC
TRBV7-8	TRBJ1-1	.	.	CASSLFGGQMNTEAFF	TGTGCCAGCAGCCTATTCGGTGGACAGATGAACACTGAAGCTTTCTTT
TRBV6-6	TRBJ1-4	TRBD1	many	CASSYGTGGGEKLFF	TGTGCCAGCAGTTACGGGACAGGAGGAGGTGAAAAACTGTTTTTT
TRBV10-3	TRBJ2-3	TRBD2	many	CATIPGLAGGWDTQYF	TGTGCCACCATTCCGGGACTAGCGGGAGGGTGGGATACGCAGTATTTT
TRBV30	TRBJ1-1	TRBD1	few	CAWSRQGGEAFF	TGTGCCTGGAGCCGACAGGGTGGTGAAGCTTTCTTT
TRBV2	TRBJ1-1	.	many	CASRVQGAVRTEAFF	TGTGCCAGCAGAGTTCAGGGCGCTGTGCGCACTGAAGCTTTCTTT
TRBV2	TRBJ1-1	TRBD1	many	CASSASGGTEAFF	TGTGCCAGCAGTGCCTCAGGGGGCACTGAAGCTTTCTTT
TRBV15	TRBJ1-5	TRBD1	few	CATNRGQGARGQHF	TGTGCCACCAACCGTGGGCAGGGGGCCAGGGGCCAGCATTTT
TRBV28	TRBJ1-3	.	.	CASSEVGGNTIYF	TGTGCCAGCAGTGAAGTCGGTGGAAACACCATATATTTT
TRBV20-1	TRBJ2-7	TRBD1	many	CSAPNRQGGSYEQYF	TGCAGTGCTCCCAACAGACAGGGGGGTTCCTACGAGCAGTACTTC
TRBV20-1	TRBJ1-5	.	many	CSAKGQINQPQHF	TGCAGTGCTAAGGGACAAATTAATCAGCCCCAGCATTTT
TRBV2	TRBJ2-6	.	.	CASSLFPGAGSSGANVLTF	TGTGCCAGCAGTCTATTTCCTGGGGCGGGGAGCTCTGGGGCCAACGTCCTGACTTTC
TRBV7-7	TRBJ2-5	.	few	CASSLNSQETQYF	TGTGCTAGCAGCTTAAATTCACAAGAGACCCAGTACTTC